This T cell receptor beta chain was found in a study of blood T cell repertoires in COVID-19. Study as a whole: Sites in the United States, Italy and Spain provided acute and convalescent COVID-19 samples.

Authors' data handling: How many nucleated cells were present was estimated from reference gene primer amplification. Clones were read by immunoSEQ multiplex PCR, and TCRdb kept only the in-frame ones, dropping some. Clone size and V and J calls were adopted from that table, with D and trimming inferred from the DNA. The sample has around 97,000 clones, 70% to 85% seen once. CDR1 and CDR2 (germline): MDHEN, SYDVKM. The CDR3 contains 16 residues. Trimming pared 3 bases from V and 1 base from J, leaving 16 bases between. The chain couples TRBV28 to TRBJ2-7; D is undetermined. Material: peripheral blood. This TCR was sampled from a man in his 70s with acute or convalescent COVID-19. CDR3 residues: CASSLFGQAGSYEQYF. The DNA for the CDR3 is TGTGCCAGCAGTTTGTTTGGCCAGGCCGGTTCCTACGAGCAGTACTTC.